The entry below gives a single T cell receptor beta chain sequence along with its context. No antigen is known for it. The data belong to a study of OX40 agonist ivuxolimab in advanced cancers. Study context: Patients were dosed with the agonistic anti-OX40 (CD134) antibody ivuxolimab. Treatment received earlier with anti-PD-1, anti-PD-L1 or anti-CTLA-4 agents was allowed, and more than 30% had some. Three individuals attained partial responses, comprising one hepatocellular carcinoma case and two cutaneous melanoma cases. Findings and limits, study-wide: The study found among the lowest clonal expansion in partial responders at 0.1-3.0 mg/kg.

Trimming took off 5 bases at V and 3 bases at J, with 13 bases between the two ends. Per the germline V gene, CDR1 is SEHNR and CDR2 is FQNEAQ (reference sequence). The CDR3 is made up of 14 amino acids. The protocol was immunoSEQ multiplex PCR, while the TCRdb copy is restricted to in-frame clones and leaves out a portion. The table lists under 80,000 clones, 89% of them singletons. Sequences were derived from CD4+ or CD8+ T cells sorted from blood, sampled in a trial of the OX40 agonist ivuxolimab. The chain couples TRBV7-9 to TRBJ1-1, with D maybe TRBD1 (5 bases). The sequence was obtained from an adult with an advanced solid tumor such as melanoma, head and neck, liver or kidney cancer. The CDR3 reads CASSERGRDTEAFF. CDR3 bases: TGTGCCAGCAGCGAGAGGGGTAGGGACACTGAAGCTTTCTTT.